The clone carrying this T cell receptor (beta chain) was found many times. What it recognizes is unknown. Germline V gene sequence: CDR1 DFQATT, CDR2 SNEGSKA (reference sequence). The CDR3 consists of 14 residues. Trimming left V 5 bases short and J 6 bases short, with 19 bases between. The entry originates in a study of early T cells in non-severe SARS-CoV-2 infection. General study findings and limits: Database matching using VDJdb favored anti-spike CD8 responses, with private and CD4 specificities left missing.

Unique molecular identifiers were affixed to single, distinct cDNA molecules. TCRdb called the 5' RACE reads again in MiXCR, with one record for every CDR3 protein. The sample carries about 58,000 distinct CDR3 sequences, around 12% recorded once. This chain uses TRBV20-1 with TRBJ1-1; the D gene is possibly TRBD1 (5 bases). Sequencing was performed on whole blood. The sequence came from an adult who was a healthcare worker with PCR-confirmed SARS-CoV-2 infection or an uninfected control (not recorded which). The CDR3, as DNA: TGCAGTGCTCCCCCAAGAATAACAGGCGCTGAAGCTTTCTTT. Its translation: CSAPPRITGAEAFF.